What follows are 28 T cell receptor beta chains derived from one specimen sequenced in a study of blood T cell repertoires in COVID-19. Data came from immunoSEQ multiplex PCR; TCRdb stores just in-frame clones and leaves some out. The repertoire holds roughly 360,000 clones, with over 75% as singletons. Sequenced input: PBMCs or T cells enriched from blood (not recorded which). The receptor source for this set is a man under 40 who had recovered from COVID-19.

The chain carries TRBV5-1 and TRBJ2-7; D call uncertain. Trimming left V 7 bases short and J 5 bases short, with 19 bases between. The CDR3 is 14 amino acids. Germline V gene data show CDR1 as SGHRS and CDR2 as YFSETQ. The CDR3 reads CASRQPDTGDEQYF. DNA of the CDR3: TGCGCCAGCCGCCAGCCCGACACCGGCGACGAGCAGTACTTC. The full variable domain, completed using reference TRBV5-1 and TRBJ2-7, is KAGVTQTPRYLIKTRGQQVTLSCSPISGHRSVSWYQQTPGQGLQFLFEYFSETQRNKGNFPGRFSGRQFSNSRSEMNVSTLELGDSALYLCASRQPDTGDEQYFGPGTRLTVT.

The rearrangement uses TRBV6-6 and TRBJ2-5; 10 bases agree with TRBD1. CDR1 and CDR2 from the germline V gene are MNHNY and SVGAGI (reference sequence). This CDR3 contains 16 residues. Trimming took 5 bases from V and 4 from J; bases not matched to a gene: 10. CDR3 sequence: CASSRLLTGGIETQYF. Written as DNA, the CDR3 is TGTGCCAGCAGTAGGCTACTGACAGGGGGCATAGAGACCCAGTACTTC.

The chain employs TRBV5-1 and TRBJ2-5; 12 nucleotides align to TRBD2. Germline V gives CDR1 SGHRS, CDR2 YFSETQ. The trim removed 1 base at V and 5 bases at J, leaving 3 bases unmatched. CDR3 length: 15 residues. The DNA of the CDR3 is TGCGCCAGCAGCTTGACTAGCGGGGGGCGGGAGACCCAGTACTTC. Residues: CASSLTSGGRETQYF. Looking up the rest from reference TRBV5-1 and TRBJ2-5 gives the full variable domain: KAGVTQTPRYLIKTRGQQVTLSCSPISGHRSVSWYQQTPGQGLQFLFEYFSETQRNKGNFPGRFSGRQFSNSRSEMNVSTLELGDSALYLCASSLTSGGRETQYFGPGTRLLVL.

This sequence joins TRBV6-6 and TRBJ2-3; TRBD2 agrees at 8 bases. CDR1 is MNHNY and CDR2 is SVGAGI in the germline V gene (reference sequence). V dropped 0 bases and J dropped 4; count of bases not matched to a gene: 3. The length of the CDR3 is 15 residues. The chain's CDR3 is CASSYSRGASDTQYF. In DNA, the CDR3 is TGTGCCAGCAGTTACTCGCGGGGGGCCTCAGATACGCAGTATTTT.

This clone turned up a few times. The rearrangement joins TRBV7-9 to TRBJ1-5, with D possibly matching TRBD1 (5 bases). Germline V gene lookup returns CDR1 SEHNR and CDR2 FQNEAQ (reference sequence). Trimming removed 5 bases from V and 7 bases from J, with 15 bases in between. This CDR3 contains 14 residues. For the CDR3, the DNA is TGTGCCAGCAGCCCGGGGGGGGAAGAGCAGCCCCAGCATTTT. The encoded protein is CASSPGGEEQPQHF.

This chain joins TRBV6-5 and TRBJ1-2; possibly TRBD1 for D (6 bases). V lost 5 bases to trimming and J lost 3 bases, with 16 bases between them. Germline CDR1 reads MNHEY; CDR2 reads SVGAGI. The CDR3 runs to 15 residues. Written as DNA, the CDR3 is TGTGCCAGCAGTATGGGACACTTAGGCGACTATGGCTACACCTTC. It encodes CASSMGHLGDYGYTF.

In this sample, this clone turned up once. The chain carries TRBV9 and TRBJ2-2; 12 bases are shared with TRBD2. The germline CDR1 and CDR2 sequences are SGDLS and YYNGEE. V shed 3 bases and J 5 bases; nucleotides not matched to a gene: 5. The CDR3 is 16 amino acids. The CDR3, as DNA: TGTGCCAGCAGCGCCCGGACTAGCGGGGCTACCGGGGAGCTGTTTTTT. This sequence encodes CASSARTSGATGELFF. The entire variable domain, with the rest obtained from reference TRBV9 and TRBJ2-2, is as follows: DSGVTQTPKHLITATGQRVTLRCSPRSGDLSVYWYQQSLDQGLQFLIQYYNGEERAKGNILERFSAQQFPDLHSELNLSSLELGDSALYFCASSARTSGATGELFFGEGSRLTVL.

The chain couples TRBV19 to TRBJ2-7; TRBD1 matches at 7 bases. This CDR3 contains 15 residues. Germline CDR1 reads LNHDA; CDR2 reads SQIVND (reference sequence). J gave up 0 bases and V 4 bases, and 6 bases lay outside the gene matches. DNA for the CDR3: TGTGCCAGTAGTAAGACAGGGCACCACTCCTACGAGCAGTACTTC. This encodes CASSKTGHHSYEQYF.

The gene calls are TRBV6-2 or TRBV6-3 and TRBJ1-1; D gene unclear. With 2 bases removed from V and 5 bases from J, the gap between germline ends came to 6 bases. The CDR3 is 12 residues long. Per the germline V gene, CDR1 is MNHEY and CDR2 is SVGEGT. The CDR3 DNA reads TGTGCCAGCAGTTACACAGTAACTGAAGCTTTCTTT. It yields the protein CASSYTVTEAFF.

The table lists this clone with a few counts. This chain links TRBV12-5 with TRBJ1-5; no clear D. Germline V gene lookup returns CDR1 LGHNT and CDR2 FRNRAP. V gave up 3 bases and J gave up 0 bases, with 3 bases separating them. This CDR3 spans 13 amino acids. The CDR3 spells CASGFYSNQPQHF. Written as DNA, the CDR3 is TGTGCTAGTGGTTTCTATAGCAATCAGCCCCAGCATTTT. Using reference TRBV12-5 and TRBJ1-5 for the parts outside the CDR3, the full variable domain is DARVTQTPRHKVTEMGQEVTMRCQPILGHNTVFWYRQTMMQGLELLAYFRNRAPLDDSGMPKDRFSAEMPDATLATLKIQPSEPRDSAVYFCASGFYSNQPQHFGDGTRLSIL.

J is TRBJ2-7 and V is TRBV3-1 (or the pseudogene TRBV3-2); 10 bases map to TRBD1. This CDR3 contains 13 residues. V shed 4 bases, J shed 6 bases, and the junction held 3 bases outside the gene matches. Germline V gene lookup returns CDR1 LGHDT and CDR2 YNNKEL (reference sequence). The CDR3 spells CASSRGTGAEQYF. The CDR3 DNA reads TGTGCCAGCAGCCGCGGGACAGGGGCCGAGCAGTACTTC.

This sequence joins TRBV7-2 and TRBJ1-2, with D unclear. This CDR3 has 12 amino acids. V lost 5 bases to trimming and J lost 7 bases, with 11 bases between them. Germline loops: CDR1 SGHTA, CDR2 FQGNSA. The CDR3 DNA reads TGTGCCAGCAGCCCCACAATCATTGGCTACACCTTC. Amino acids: CASSPTIIGYTF.

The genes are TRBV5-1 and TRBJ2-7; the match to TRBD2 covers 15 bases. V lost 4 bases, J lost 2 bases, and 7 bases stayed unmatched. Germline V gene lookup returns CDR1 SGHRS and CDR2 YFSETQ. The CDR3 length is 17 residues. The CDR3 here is CASSLGTSGGHAYEQYF. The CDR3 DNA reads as TGCGCCAGCAGCCTCGGGACTAGCGGGGGGCATGCCTACGAGCAGTACTTC.

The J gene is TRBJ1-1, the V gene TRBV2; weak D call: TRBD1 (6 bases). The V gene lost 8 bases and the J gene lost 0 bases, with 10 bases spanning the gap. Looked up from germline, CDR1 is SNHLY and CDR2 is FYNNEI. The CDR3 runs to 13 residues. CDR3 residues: CASGWTVNTEAFF. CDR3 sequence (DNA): TGTGCCAGCGGGTGGACAGTGAACACTGAAGCTTTCTTT.

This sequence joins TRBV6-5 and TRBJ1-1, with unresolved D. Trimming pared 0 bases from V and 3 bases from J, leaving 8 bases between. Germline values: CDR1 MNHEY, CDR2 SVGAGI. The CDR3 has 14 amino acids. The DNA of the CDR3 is TGTGCCAGCAGTTACTCACGGGGTGACACTGAAGCTTTCTTT. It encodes CASSYSRGDTEAFF.

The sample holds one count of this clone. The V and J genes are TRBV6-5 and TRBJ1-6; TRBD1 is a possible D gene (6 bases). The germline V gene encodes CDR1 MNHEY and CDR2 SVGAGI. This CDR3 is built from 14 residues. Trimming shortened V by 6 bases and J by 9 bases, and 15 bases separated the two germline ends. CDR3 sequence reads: CASSFRTEFSPLHF. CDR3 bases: TGTGCCAGCAGCTTTAGGACAGAATTTTCACCCCTCCACTTT.

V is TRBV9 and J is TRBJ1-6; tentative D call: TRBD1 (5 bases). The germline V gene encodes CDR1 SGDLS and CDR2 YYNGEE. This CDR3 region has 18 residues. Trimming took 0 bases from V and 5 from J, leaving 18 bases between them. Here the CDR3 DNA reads TGTGCCAGCAGCGTAGAACCCCAGGGACTGGGGAATAATTCACCCCTCCACTTT. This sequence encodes CASSVEPQGLGNNSPLHF.

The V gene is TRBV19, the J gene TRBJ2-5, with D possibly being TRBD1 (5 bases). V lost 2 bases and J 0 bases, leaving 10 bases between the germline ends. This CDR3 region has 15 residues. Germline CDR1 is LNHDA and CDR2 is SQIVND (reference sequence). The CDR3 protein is CASSILSGNQETQYF. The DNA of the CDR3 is TGTGCCAGTAGTATACTTTCAGGGAACCAAGAGACCCAGTACTTC.

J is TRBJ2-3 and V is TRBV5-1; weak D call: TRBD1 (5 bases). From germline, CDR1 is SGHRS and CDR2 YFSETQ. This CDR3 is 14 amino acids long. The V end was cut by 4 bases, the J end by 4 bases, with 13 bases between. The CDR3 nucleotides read TGCGCCAGCAGCCTACCTAGGGGTTCAGATACGCAGTATTTT. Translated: CASSLPRGSDTQYF.

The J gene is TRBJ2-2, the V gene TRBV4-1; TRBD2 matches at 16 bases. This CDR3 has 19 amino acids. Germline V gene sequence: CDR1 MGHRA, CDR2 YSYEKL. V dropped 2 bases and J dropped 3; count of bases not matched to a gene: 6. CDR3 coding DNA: TGCGCCAGCAGCCAAACCGGGACTAGCGGGGGGGGAGACACCGGGGAGCTGTTTTTT. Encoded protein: CASSQTGTSGGGDTGELFF.

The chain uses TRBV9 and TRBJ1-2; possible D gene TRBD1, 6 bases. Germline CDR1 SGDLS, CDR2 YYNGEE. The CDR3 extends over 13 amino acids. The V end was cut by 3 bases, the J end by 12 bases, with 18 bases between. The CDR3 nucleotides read TGTGCCAGCAGCGCAGGGGATCGGGATCGTCACACCTTC. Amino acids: CASSAGDRDRHTF.

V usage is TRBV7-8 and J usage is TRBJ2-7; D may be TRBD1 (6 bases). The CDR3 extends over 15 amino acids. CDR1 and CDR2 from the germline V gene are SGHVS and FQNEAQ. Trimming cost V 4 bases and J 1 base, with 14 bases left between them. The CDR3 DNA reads TGTGCCAGCAGCTCACGACAGGTGGGATCCTACGAGCAGTACTTC. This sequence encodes CASSSRQVGSYEQYF.

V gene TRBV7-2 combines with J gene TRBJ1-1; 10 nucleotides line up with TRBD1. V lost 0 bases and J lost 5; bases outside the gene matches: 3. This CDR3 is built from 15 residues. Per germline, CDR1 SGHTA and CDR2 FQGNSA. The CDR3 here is CASSLAGTGATEAFF. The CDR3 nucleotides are TGTGCCAGCAGCTTAGCCGGGACAGGGGCTACTGAAGCTTTCTTT.

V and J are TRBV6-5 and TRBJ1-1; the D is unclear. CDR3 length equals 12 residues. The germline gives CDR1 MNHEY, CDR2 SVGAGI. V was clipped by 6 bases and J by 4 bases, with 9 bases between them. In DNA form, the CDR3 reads TGTGCCAGCAGCTCCCTCTCCACTGAAGCTTTCTTT. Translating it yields CASSSLSTEAFF.

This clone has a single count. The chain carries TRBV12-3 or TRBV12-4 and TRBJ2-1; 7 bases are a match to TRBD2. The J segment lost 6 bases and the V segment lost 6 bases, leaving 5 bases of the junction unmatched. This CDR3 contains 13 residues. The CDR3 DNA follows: TGTGCCAGCAGACCCGGGGGGTCCAATGAGCAGTTCTTC. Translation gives CASRPGGSNEQFF.

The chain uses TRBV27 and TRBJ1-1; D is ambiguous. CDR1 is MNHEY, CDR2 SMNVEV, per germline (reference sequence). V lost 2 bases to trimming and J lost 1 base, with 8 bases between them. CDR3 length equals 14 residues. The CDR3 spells CASSLDGGNTEAFF. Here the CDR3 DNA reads TGTGCCAGCAGTTTAGACGGCGGGAACACTGAAGCTTTCTTT.

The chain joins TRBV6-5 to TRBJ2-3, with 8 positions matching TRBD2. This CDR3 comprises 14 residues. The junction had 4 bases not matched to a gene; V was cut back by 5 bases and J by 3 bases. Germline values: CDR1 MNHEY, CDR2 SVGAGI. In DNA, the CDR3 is TGTGCCAGCAGTCCCGGGGGGGAGACAGATACGCAGTATTTT. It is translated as CASSPGGETDTQYF.

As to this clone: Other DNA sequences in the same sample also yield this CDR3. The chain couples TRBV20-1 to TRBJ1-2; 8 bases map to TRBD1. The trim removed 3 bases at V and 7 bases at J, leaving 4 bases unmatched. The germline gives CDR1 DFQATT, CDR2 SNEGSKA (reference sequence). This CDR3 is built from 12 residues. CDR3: CSASGQGGGYTF. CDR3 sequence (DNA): TGCAGTGCTAGTGGACAGGGTGGTGGCTACACCTTC.